This T cell receptor beta chain was found in a study of graft-versus-host responses after intestinal transplantation. Background on the study: Recipients had transplants, and these were multivisceral, liver-intestinal, or isolated intestinal. Anti-thymocyte globulin induction was given to all recipients, followed by tacrolimus and steroids for around 3 years.

Study observations and caveats: Researchers found GvH clones in recipient marrow, and some showed up first in ileum or blood.

Assay: immunoSEQ multiplex PCR; the TCRdb copy retains only in-frame clones and omits some. Here the sample spans tens of thousands of clones, 89% being singletons. Germline CDR1 SGHDN, CDR2 FVKESK. V was shortened by 1 base and J by 0 bases, with 19 bases between the two germline ends. This CDR3 contains 20 residues. About this clone itself: Its specificity is unknown.

The TCR sequence derives from a human patient who received an intestinal transplant, so some T cells may come from the graft donor. The sequences come from PBMCs, collected roughly 64 days after intestinal transplantation. The V and J genes are TRBV14 and TRBJ1-6; D ambiguous. The CDR3 sequence is CASSQVPGIYWSSYNSPLHF. The CDR3 bases are TGTGCCAGCAGCCAAGTTCCGGGAATCTACTGGAGCTCCTATAATTCACCCCTCCACTTT. Together with reference TRBV14 and TRBJ1-6, the CDR3 gives the full variable domain: EAGVTQFPSHSVIEKGQTVTLRCDPISGHDNLYWYRRVMGKEIKFLLHFVKESKQDESGMPNNRFLAERTGGTYSTLKVQPAELEDSGVYFCASSQVPGIYWSSYNSPLHFGNGTRLTVT.